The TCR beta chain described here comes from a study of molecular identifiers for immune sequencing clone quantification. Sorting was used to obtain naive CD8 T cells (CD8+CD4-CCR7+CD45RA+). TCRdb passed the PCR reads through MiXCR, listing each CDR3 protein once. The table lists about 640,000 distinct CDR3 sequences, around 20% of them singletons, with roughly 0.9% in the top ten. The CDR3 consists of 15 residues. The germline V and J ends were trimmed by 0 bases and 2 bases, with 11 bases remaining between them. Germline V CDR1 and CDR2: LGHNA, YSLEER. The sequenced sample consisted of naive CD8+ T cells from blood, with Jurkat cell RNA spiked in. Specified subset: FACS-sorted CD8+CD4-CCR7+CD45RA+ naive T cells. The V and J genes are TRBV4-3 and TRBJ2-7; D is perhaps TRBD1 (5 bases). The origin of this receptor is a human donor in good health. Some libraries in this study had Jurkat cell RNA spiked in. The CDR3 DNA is TGCGCCAGCAGCCAAGAGAGGAGCAGGGCCTACGAGCAGTACTTC. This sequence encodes CASSQERSRAYEQYF.